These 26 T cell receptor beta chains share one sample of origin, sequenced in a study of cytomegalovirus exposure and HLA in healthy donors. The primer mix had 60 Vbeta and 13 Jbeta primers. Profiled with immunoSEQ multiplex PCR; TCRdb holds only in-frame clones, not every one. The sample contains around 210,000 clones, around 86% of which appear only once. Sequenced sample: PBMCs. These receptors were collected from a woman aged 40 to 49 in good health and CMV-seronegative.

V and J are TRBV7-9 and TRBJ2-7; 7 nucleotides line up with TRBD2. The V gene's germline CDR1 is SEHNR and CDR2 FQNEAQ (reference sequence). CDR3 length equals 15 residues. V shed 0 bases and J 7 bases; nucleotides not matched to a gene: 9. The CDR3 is CASSLANAGAQEQYF. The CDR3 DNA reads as TGTGCCAGCAGCTTAGCGAATGCGGGAGCTCAGGAGCAGTACTTC.

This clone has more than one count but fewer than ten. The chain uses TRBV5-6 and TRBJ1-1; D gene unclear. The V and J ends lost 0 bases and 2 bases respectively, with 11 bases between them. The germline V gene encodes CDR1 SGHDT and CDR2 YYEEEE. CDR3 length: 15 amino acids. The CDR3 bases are TGTGCCAGCAGCTTGGCTGCAAGGAGTAACACTGAAGCTTTCTTT. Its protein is CASSLAARSNTEAFF.

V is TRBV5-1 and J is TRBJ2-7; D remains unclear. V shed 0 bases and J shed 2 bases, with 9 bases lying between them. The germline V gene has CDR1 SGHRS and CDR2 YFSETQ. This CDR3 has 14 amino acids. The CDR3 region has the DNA TGCGCCAGCAGCTTGGTGCCTAGTACCTACGAGCAGTACTTC. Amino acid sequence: CASSLVPSTYEQYF.

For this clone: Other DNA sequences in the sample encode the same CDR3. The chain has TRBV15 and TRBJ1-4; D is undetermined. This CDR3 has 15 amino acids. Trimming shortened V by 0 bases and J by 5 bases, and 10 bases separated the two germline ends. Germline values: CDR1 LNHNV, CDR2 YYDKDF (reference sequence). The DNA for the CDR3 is TGTGCCACCAGCAGAGACAGAGGAGGGAATGAAAAACTGTTTTTT. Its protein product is CATSRDRGGNEKLFF.

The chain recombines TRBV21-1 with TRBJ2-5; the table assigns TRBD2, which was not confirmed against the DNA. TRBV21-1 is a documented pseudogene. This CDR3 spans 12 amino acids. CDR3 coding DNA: TGTGCCTGCCGGGACTCGGGTGAGACCCAGTACTTC. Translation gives CACRDSGETQYF.

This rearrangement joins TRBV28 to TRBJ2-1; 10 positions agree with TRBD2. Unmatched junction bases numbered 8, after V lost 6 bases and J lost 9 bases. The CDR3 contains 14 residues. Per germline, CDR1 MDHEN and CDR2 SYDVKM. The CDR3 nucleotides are TGTGCCAGCAGAGCGGGAGGGCCCCTTGGTGAGCAGTTCTTC. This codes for CASRAGGPLGEQFF.

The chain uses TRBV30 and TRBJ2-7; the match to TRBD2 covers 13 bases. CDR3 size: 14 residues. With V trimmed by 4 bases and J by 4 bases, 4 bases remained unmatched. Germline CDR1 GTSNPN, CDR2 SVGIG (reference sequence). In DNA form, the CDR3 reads TGTGCCTGGATGTGGACTAGCGGGAGATACGAGCAGTACTTC. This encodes CAWMWTSGRYEQYF.

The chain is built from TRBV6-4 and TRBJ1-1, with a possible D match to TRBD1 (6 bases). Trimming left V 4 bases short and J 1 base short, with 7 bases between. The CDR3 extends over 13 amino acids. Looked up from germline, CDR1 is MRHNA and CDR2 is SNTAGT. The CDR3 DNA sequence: TGTGCCAGCAGTGGACAGGCGAACACTGAAGCTTTCTTT. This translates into CASSGQANTEAFF.

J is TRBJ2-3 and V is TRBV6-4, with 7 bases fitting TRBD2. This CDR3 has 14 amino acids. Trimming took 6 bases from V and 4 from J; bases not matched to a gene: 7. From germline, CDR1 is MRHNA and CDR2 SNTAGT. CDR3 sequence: CASSSGMWADTQYF. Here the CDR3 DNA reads TGTGCCAGCAGCAGCGGGATGTGGGCAGATACGCAGTATTTT.

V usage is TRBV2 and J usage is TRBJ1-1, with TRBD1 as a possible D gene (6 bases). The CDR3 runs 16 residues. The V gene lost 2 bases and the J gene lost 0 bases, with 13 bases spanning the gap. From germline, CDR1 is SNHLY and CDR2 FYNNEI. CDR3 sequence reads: CASSELGARLNTEAFF. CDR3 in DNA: TGTGCCAGCAGTGAACTGGGGGCGAGGTTGAACACTGAAGCTTTCTTT.

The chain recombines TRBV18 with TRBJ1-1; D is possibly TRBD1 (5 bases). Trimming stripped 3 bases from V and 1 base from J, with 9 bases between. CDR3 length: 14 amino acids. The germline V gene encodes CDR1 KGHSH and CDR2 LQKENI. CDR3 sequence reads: CASSPGGENTEAFF. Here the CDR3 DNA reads TGTGCCAGCTCACCCGGGGGGGAGAACACTGAAGCTTTCTTT.

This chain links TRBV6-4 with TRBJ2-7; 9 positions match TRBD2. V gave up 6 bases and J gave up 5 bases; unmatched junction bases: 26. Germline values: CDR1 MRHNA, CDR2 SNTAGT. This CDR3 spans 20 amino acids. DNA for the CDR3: TGTGCCAGCAGCGACGGATGGAGGGTGGGGGAGCGGGAGGTGGTCGACGAGCAGTACTTC. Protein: CASSDGWRVGEREVVDEQYF.

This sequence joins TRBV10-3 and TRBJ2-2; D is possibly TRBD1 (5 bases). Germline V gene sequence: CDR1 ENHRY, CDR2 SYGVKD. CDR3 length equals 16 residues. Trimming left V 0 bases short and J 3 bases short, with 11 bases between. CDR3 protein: CAISESIVRDTGELFF. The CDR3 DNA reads TGTGCCATCAGTGAGTCGATAGTCAGGGACACCGGGGAGCTGTTTTTT.

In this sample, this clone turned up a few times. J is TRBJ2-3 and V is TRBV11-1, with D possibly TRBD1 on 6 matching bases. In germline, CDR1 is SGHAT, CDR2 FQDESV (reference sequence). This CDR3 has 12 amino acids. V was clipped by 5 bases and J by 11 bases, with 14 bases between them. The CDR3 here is CASSLSGVGQYF. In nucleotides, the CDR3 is TGTGCCAGCAGCCTCTCAGGGGTTGGGCAGTATTTT.

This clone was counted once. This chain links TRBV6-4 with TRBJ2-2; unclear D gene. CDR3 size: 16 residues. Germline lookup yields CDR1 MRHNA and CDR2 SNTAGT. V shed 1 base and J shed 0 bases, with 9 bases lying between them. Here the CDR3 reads CASSDYATSNTGELFF. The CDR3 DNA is TGTGCCAGCAGTGACTACGCCACATCGAACACCGGGGAGCTGTTTTTT.

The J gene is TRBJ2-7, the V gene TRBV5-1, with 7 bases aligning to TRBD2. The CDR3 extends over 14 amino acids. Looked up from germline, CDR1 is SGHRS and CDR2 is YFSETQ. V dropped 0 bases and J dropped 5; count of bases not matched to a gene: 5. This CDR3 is CASSLGRGVNEQYF. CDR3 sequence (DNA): TGCGCCAGCAGCTTGGGACGGGGGGTAAACGAGCAGTACTTC.

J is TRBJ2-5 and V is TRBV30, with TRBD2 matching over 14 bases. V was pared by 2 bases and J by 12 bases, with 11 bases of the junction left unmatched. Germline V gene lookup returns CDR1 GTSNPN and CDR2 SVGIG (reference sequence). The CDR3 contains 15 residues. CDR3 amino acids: CAWSPQGLAGENEYF. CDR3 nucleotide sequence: TGTGCCTGGAGTCCCCAGGGACTAGCGGGAGAAAACGAGTACTTC.

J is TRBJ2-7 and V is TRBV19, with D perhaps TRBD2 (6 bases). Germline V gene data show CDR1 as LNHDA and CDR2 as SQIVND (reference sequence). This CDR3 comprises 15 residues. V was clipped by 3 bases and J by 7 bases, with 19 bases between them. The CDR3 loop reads CASSIIGGVTGEQYF. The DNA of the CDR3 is TGTGCCAGTAGTATTATTGGCGGGGTAACGGGAGAGCAGTACTTC.

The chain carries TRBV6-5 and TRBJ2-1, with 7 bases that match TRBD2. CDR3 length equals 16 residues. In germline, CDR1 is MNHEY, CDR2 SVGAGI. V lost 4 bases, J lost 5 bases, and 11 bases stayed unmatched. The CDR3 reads CASSSLLSGNHNEQFF. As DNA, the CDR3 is TGTGCCAGCAGTTCCCTTCTGAGCGGGAACCACAATGAGCAGTTCTTC.

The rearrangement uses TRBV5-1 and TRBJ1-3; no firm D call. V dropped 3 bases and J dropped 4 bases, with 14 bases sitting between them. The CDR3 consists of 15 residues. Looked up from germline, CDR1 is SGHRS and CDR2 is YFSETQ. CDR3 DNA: TGCGCCAGCAGCTCGGACGGAGGATCCGGAAACACCATATATTTT. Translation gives CASSSDGGSGNTIYF.

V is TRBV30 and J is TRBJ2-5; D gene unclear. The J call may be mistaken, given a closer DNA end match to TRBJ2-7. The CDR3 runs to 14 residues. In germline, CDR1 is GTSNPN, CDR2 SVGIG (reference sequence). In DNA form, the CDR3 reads TGTGCCTGGAGGAGCCCACCGGTCGACTACGAGCAGTACTTC. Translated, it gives CAWRSPPVDYEQYF.

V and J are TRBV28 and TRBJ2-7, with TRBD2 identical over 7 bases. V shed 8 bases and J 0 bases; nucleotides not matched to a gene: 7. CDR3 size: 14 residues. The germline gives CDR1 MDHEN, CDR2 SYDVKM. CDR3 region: CASLQGGSSYEQYF. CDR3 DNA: TGTGCCAGCCTTCAGGGAGGGTCCTCCTACGAGCAGTACTTC.

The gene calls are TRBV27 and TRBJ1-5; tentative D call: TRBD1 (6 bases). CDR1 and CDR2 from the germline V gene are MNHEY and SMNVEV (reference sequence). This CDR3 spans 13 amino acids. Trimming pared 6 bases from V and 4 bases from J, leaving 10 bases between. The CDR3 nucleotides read TGTGCCAGCAGCGACAGGTCTAATCAGCCCCAGCATTTT. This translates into CASSDRSNQPQHF.

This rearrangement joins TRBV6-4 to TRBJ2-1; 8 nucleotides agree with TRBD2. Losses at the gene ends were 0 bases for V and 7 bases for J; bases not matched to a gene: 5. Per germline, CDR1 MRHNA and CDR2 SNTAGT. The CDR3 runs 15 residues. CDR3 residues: CASSDSETSVNEQFF. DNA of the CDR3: TGTGCCAGCAGTGACTCTGAGACTAGCGTAAATGAGCAGTTCTTC.

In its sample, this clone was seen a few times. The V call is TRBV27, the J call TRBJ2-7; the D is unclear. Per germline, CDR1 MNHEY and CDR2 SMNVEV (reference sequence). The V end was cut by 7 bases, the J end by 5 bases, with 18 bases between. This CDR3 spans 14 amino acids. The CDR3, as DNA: TGTGCCAGCACCCCGGGTCCCCTGCATAACGAGCAGTACTTC. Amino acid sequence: CASTPGPLHNEQYF.

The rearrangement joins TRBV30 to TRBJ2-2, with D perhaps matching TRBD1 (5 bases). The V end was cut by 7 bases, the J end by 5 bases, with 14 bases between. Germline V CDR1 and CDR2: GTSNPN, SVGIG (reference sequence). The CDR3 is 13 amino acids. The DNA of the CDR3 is TGTGCCTCTCCAGGGTGGGGAACCGGGGAGCTGTTTTTT. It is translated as CASPGWGTGELFF.